Each of the 26 T cell receptor beta chains below was sequenced from the same sample in a study of radiotherapy plus CTLA-4 blockade in lung cancer. Sequenced by immunoSEQ multiplex PCR; TCRdb stores in-frame clones only, minus some. Found here are 65,000 to 85,000 clones, roughly 69% of them singletons; the top ten hold 9.5% to 10%. The source was peripheral blood, collected from a patient treated with radiotherapy plus ipilimumab. The receptors stem from a human donor with non-small cell lung cancer whose response to radiotherapy plus ipilimumab could not be evaluated.

The CDR3: CASSDTGLAHEQYF. DNA for the CDR3: TGTGCCAGCAGTGATACGGGACTAGCCCACGAGCAGTACTTC. The chain has TRBV27 and TRBJ2-7; the match to TRBD2 covers 9 bases. Trimming at V came to 5 bases and at J to 5 bases, leaving 7 bases not matched to a gene. The CDR3 runs 14 residues. In germline, CDR1 is MNHEY, CDR2 SMNVEV (reference sequence).

The chain employs TRBV30 and TRBJ2-5; 9 bases map to TRBD2. V trimming: 4 bases; J trimming: 2 bases; junction bases outside the gene matches: 8. Germline lookup yields CDR1 GTSNPN and CDR2 SVGIG (reference sequence). The CDR3 totals 15 residues. The CDR3 DNA follows: TGTGCCTGGACCCCTAGCGGGGCCCTTCAAGAGACCCAGTACTTC. Its translation is CAWTPSGALQETQYF.

The genes are TRBV9 and TRBJ2-1, with 9 nucleotides matching TRBD2. Per germline, CDR1 SGDLS and CDR2 YYNGEE. The junction had 5 bases not matched to a gene; V was cut back by 0 bases and J by 4 bases. The CDR3 runs to 16 residues. The DNA of the CDR3 is TGTGCCAGCAGCGTAGGACTAGCGGTCGGATACAATGAGCAGTTCTTC. Its translation: CASSVGLAVGYNEQFF. Looking up the rest from reference TRBV9 and TRBJ2-1 gives the full variable domain: DSGVTQTPKHLITATGQRVTLRCSPRSGDLSVYWYQQSLDQGLQFLIQYYNGEERAKGNILERFSAQQFPDLHSELNLSSLELGDSALYFCASSVGLAVGYNEQFFGPGTRLTVL.

This rearrangement joins TRBV27 to TRBJ2-5; no clear D. This CDR3 spans 12 amino acids. Germline values: CDR1 MNHEY, CDR2 SMNVEV (reference sequence). V shed 3 bases and J shed 4 bases, with 6 bases lying between them. This CDR3 is CASSFNGETQYF. In DNA form, the CDR3 reads TGTGCCAGCAGTTTTAACGGAGAGACCCAGTACTTC.

V usage is TRBV2 and J usage is TRBJ2-1, with 12 bases fitting TRBD2. In germline, CDR1 is SNHLY, CDR2 FYNNEI. There are 16 residues in the CDR3. V lost 8 bases and J lost 7; bases outside the gene matches: 12. In nucleotides, the CDR3 is TGTGCCAGCCACCGGGGTCTAGCGGGGGGGCTGAATGAGCAGTTCTTC. Its protein product is CASHRGLAGGLNEQFF.

The rearrangement uses TRBV7-3 and TRBJ2-1, with 9 bases identical to TRBD2. CDR1 is SGHTA and CDR2 is FQGTGA in the germline V gene. The CDR3 runs to 15 residues. V gave up 5 bases and J gave up 8 bases; unmatched junction bases: 10. In DNA form, the CDR3 reads TGTGCCAGCAGCCCTCTAGCGGGGCCAGGGCATGAGCAGTTCTTC. It is translated as CASSPLAGPGHEQFF.

The rearrangement uses TRBV6-1 and TRBJ1-1; D gene unclear. CDR3 size: 12 residues. The V gene lost 6 bases and the J gene lost 7 bases, with 12 bases spanning the gap. In germline, CDR1 is MNHNS, CDR2 SASEGT. The CDR3 protein is CASSHDGFEAFF. As DNA, the CDR3 is TGTGCCAGCAGCCACGATGGCTTTGAAGCTTTCTTT.

The CDR3 sequence is CASRPGQGRRNTIYF. As DNA, the CDR3 is TGTGCCAGCAGACCTGGACAGGGGAGGCGAAACACCATATATTTT. This chain joins TRBV6-5 and TRBJ1-3; 9 bases align to TRBD1. This CDR3 region has 15 residues. The germline V gene encodes CDR1 MNHEY and CDR2 SVGAGI. After removal of 6 bases from V and 5 bases from J, the junction contained 8 bases not matched to a gene.

The CDR3, as DNA: TGTGCCACCGGGGGGAGTTCCGGGGAGCTGTTTTTT. It specifies CATGGSSGELFF. This chain links TRBV9 with TRBJ2-2; 7 nucleotides align to TRBD2. The CDR3 has 12 residues. V was pared by 9 bases and J by 6 bases, with 5 bases of the junction left unmatched. Germline lookup yields CDR1 SGDLS and CDR2 YYNGEE. The full variable domain, its missing parts supplied by reference TRBV9 and TRBJ2-2, is DSGVTQTPKHLITATGQRVTLRCSPRSGDLSVYWYQQSLDQGLQFLIQYYNGEERAKGNILERFSAQQFPDLHSELNLSSLELGDSALYFCATGGSSGELFFGEGSRLTVL.

The genes are TRBV7-9 and TRBJ1-2; unclear D gene. Germline V gene data show CDR1 as SEHNR and CDR2 as FQNEAQ (reference sequence). This CDR3 is 11 amino acids long. V lost 10 bases and J 4 bases, leaving 10 bases between the germline ends. The CDR3 DNA reads as TGTGCCATCCTGCTCGGCTATGGCTACACCTTC. Protein sequence: CAILLGYGYTF.

The chain carries TRBV4-3 and TRBJ2-7; perhaps TRBD2 as D (6 bases). Germline CDR1 reads LGHNA; CDR2 reads YSLEER. V lost 0 bases and J 4 bases, leaving 22 bases between the germline ends. The CDR3 loop spans 18 amino acids. CDR3 sequence reads: CASSQEPCGTPGGYEQYF. Here the CDR3 DNA reads TGCGCCAGCAGCCAAGAGCCCTGCGGGACTCCAGGAGGGTACGAGCAGTACTTC.

The V call is TRBV6-4, the J call TRBJ2-1; D might be TRBD2 (5 bases). The CDR3 is made up of 17 amino acids. The germline gives CDR1 MRHNA, CDR2 SNTAGT. Trimming took off 3 bases at V and 0 bases at J, with 15 bases between the two ends. The CDR3 is CASSERVRVSSYNEQFF. CDR3 nucleotides: TGTGCCAGCAGTGAGAGGGTGCGGGTGAGCTCCTACAATGAGCAGTTCTTC.

The CDR3: CATSRGRWTSGGTFTGELFF. DNA for the CDR3: TGTGCCACCAGCAGAGGCCGATGGACTAGCGGGGGGACCTTCACCGGGGAGCTGTTTTTT. This chain connects TRBV15 to TRBJ2-2, with 14 bases aligning to TRBD2. CDR3 size: 20 residues. V was clipped by 1 base and J by 4 bases; unmatched bases: 11. Looked up from germline, CDR1 is LNHNV and CDR2 is YYDKDF (reference sequence). Full variable domain (remainder filled in from reference TRBV15 and TRBJ2-2): DAMVIQNPRYQVTQFGKPVTLSCSQTLNHNVMYWYQQKSSQAPKLLFHYYDKDFNNEADTPDNFQSRRPNTSFCFLDIRSPGLGDTAMYLCATSRGRWTSGGTFTGELFFGEGSRLTVL.

This clone turned up a few times. The chain uses TRBV14 and TRBJ2-7, with TRBD2 matching over 7 bases. Trimming took 3 bases from V and 0 from J; bases not matched to a gene: 5. Germline CDR1 and CDR2: SGHDN and FVKESK. The CDR3 totals 15 residues. This CDR3 reads CASSQKSGTSYEQYF. The CDR3, as DNA: TGTGCCAGCAGCCAGAAGAGCGGGACCTCCTACGAGCAGTACTTC.

In its sample, this clone was seen once. CDR3 sequence reads: CASSQDRVDTQYF. CDR3 DNA: TGCGCCAGCAGCCAAGATCGGGTAGATACGCAGTATTTT. The J gene is TRBJ2-3, the V gene TRBV4-1; D uncertain. CDR3 length: 13 amino acids. V was trimmed by 0 bases and J by 5 bases, leaving 6 bases between them. CDR1 and CDR2 (germline): MGHRA, YSYEKL.

In this sample, this clone turned up a few times. This chain uses TRBV7-2 with TRBJ1-1; D ambiguous. Trimming cost V 3 bases and J 1 base, with 6 bases left between them. The length of the CDR3 is 13 residues. Germline CDR1 and CDR2: SGHTA and FQGNSA. CDR3 DNA sequence: TGTGCCAGCAGCTTCGGCGGGAACACTGAAGCTTTCTTT. Its protein product is CASSFGGNTEAFF.

This chain links TRBV9 with TRBJ2-3, with 7 nucleotides matching TRBD2. With V trimmed by 3 bases and J by 2 bases, 9 bases remained unmatched. The CDR3 runs to 16 residues. Germline V gives CDR1 SGDLS, CDR2 YYNGEE. The DNA of the CDR3 is TGTGCCAGCAGCGGAAAAAAGCGGGACCCCACAGATACGCAGTATTTT. The encoded protein is CASSGKKRDPTDTQYF.

The genes are TRBV7-8 and TRBJ1-3, with D possibly being TRBD1 (6 bases). Germline loops: CDR1 SGHVS, CDR2 FQNEAQ. The CDR3 is 16 amino acids. Trimming pared 4 bases from V and 8 bases from J, leaving 21 bases between. The CDR3 region is CASSSYLGASPDTIYF. The CDR3 nucleotides read TGTGCCAGCAGCTCCTACTTGGGGGCTTCACCGGACACCATATATTTT.

This chain connects TRBV5-1 to TRBJ2-5, with unresolved D. Between the trimmed V and J ends, which lost 5 bases and 1 base, there was a span of 12 bases. CDR3 length: 14 amino acids. Germline V gene sequence: CDR1 SGHRS, CDR2 YFSETQ. DNA of the CDR3: TGCGCCAGCAGTCCAACATTAATCCAAGAGACCCAGTACTTC. This codes for CASSPTLIQETQYF.

The chain carries TRBV5-1 and TRBJ1-2, with D uncertain. The length of the CDR3 is 16 residues. Germline CDR1 reads SGHRS; CDR2 reads YFSETQ. The germline V and J ends were trimmed by 4 bases and 4 bases, with 20 bases remaining between them. CDR3 sequence (DNA): TGCGCCAGCAGCGAAGGACTTTATGGGGAATCCTATGGCTACACCTTC. Protein product: CASSEGLYGESYGYTF.

V usage is TRBV10-3 and J usage is TRBJ1-2; TRBD1 might be the D (6 bases). This CDR3 is built from 12 residues. Germline CDR1 and CDR2: ENHRY and SYGVKD. The V gene lost 8 bases and the J gene lost 6 bases, with 13 bases spanning the gap. The CDR3 here is CAIGQWADGYTF. CDR3 DNA sequence: TGTGCCATCGGACAGTGGGCGGATGGCTACACCTTC.

The rearrangement links TRBV7-9 to TRBJ1-5; tentatively, D is TRBD1 (5 bases). The CDR3 has 14 residues. Trimming pared 5 bases from V and 4 bases from J, leaving 12 bases between. The V gene's germline CDR1 is SEHNR and CDR2 FQNEAQ (reference sequence). CDR3 amino acids: CASSHDSANQPQHF. CDR3 bases: TGTGCCAGCAGCCATGACAGTGCGAATCAGCCCCAGCATTTT.

V and J are TRBV27 and TRBJ1-2; 7 nucleotides line up with TRBD1. V trimming: 4 bases; J trimming: 5 bases; junction bases outside the gene matches: 13. CDR1 and CDR2 from the germline V gene are MNHEY and SMNVEV (reference sequence). This CDR3 comprises 16 residues. The DNA for the CDR3 is TGTGCCAGCAGTTCTCTACAGGGGCCAAATGAGTATGGCTACACCTTC. Amino acids: CASSSLQGPNEYGYTF.

The V and J genes are TRBV6-1 and TRBJ1-2; no firm D call. CDR1 is MNHNS and CDR2 is SASEGT in the germline V gene. Trimming cost V 2 bases and J 8 bases, with 6 bases left between them. The CDR3 loop spans 11 amino acids. DNA for the CDR3: TGTGCCAGCAGTGAAACTCGAGGCTACACCTTC. Protein sequence: CASSETRGYTF.

The sample holds a few counts of this clone. The CDR3 region has the DNA TGTGCAAGTCGCACCGGGACAGGGGGAAATTATAGCAATCAGCCCCAGCATTTT. Its translation is CASRTGTGGNYSNQPQHF. The chain couples TRBV12-2 to TRBJ1-5; the table's D gene call, TRBD1, was not cross checked with the DNA. TRBV12-2 is an annotated pseudogene. The CDR3 length is 18 residues.

This chain connects TRBV2 to TRBJ1-2, with D uncertain. Germline CDR1 and CDR2: SNHLY and FYNNEI. V was shortened by 1 base and J by 3 bases, with 6 bases between the two germline ends. The CDR3 is made up of 13 amino acids. The CDR3 sequence: CASSEERDYGYTF. CDR3 in DNA: TGTGCCAGCAGTGAAGAACGAGACTATGGCTACACCTTC.